This T cell receptor (beta chain) appears in the sequencing data of a study of neurological immune-mediated disorders. Findings and caveats of the study: CDR3 amino acid sequences found in expanded clones were never shared across subjects, suggesting private repertoires in all groups.

Time point noted: technical triplicate 1. A total of 2 million PBMCs stored at -80 degrees C provided the unsorted libraries. As for the cDNA, it was generated by 5'RACE with 10-nucleotide random UMIs. Using its own MiXCR run on the 5' RACE reads, TCRdb lists one record per CDR3 protein. The sample has roughly 38,000 distinct CDR3 sequences, around 10% seen once. In its sample, this clonotype was seen many times. Its specificity is unknown. The CDR3 consists of 13 residues. Germline V gene lookup returns CDR1 SGHVS and CDR2 FQNEAQ. Trimming took off 1 base at V and 13 bases at J, with 14 bases between the two ends.

The J gene is TRBJ2-1, the V gene TRBV7-8; D uncertain. Sequenced sample: PBMCs. The TCR originated in a man in his sixties with HTLV-1-associated myelopathy (HAM/TSP). CDR3 amino acids: CASSLEQARTQFF. For the CDR3, the DNA is TGTGCCAGCAGCTTAGAGCAGGCGAGAACACAGTTCTTC.